This is a list of T cell receptor beta chains from one sample in a study of T cell responses to AZD1222 COVID-19 vaccine. The protocol was immunoSEQ multiplex PCR, while the TCRdb copy is restricted to in-frame clones and leaves out a portion. In the table there are about 150,000 clones, 85% to 90% of which are singletons. The starting material was peripheral blood, obtained 28 days after the second AZD1222 dose. These receptors originate from an adult who received the AZD1222 COVID-19 vaccine. Each CDR3 is given with its conserved first and last residue.

J gene: TRBJ1-2
V gene: TRBV5-1
CDR3 protein: CASSLGGTENGYTF

J gene: TRBJ1-2
V gene: TRBV4-3
CDR3 protein: CASSQESMGGNYGYTF

J gene: TRBJ1-3
V gene: TRBV4-1
CDR3 protein: CASSYRWTDSGNTIYF

J gene: TRBJ1-1
V gene: TRBV6-6
CDR3 protein: CASSPRTGLNTEAFF

J gene: TRBJ2-5
V gene: TRBV5-4
CDR3 protein: CASSLGAGGLGETQYF

J gene: TRBJ2-1
V gene: TRBV5-1
CDR3 protein: CASSLAGQGAGEQFF

J gene: TRBJ2-3
V gene: TRBV19
CDR3 protein: CASSLRTASTDTQYF

J gene: TRBJ1-1
V gene: TRBV28
CDR3 protein: CASRGQGYTEAFF

J gene: TRBJ2-7
V gene: TRBV9
CDR3 protein: CASSRGTGDPYEQYF

J gene: TRBJ2-1
V gene: TRBV7-5
CDR3 protein: CARSKLAGAENEQFF

J gene: TRBJ1-1
V gene: TRBV7-3
CDR3 protein: CASSLGQRGGYTEAFF

J gene: TRBJ2-1
V gene: TRBV3-1/TRBV3-2
CDR3 protein: CASSQRHVGVEQFF

J gene: TRBJ2-5
V gene: TRBV11-2
CDR3 protein: CASSSGLAETQYF

J gene: TRBJ2-2
V gene: TRBV27
CDR3 protein: CASSSLQGAVGELFF

J gene: TRBJ1-3
V gene: TRBV7-8
CDR3 protein: CASSRVRESSGNTIYF

J gene: TRBJ1-4
V gene: TRBV5-1
CDR3 protein: CASSLAPTGDNEKLFF

J gene: TRBJ1-2
V gene: TRBV3-1/TRBV3-2
CDR3 protein: CASSQDLRRSVGYTF

J gene: TRBJ1-2
V gene: TRBV5-4
CDR3 protein: CASSIGQAGYTF

J gene: TRBJ2-5
V gene: TRBV5-8
CDR3 protein: CASSLVRGGETQYF

J gene: TRBJ2-7
V gene: TRBV4-3
CDR3 protein: CASSQDLPAGNSYEQYF

J gene: TRBJ2-1
V gene: TRBV15
CDR3 protein: CATSRATTGVGNEQFF

J gene: TRBJ2-3
V gene: TRBV13
CDR3 protein: CASSLSLGSSTDTQYF

J gene: TRBJ1-2
V gene: TRBV30
CDR3 protein: CAWVMSGASNYGYTF

J gene: TRBJ1-5
V gene: TRBV28
CDR3 protein: CASSLQESNQPQHF

J gene: TRBJ2-1
V gene: TRBV11-2
CDR3 protein: CASSAGTSGMNEQFF

J gene: TRBJ1-2
V gene: TRBV29-1
CDR3 protein: CSVVWGWGYGYTF

J gene: TRBJ2-1
V gene: TRBV6-1
CDR3 protein: CASSERSSYNEQFF

J gene: TRBJ2-7
V gene: TRBV25-1
CDR3 protein: CASSVSMGEQYF

J gene: TRBJ1-2
V gene: TRBV7-2
CDR3 protein: CASSAYFTVNYGYTF

J gene: TRBJ2-7
V gene: TRBV28
CDR3 protein: CASSHPGLAGGAKAQYF

J gene: TRBJ1-1
V gene: TRBV2
CDR3 protein: CASSEQRTEAFF

J gene: TRBJ1-1
V gene: TRBV30
CDR3 protein: CAWRTLGYTEAFF

J gene: TRBJ1-1
V gene: TRBV18
CDR3 protein: CASSPIEGGTEAFF

J gene: TRBJ2-7
V gene: TRBV18
CDR3 protein: CASSPLDRVYEQYF

J gene: TRBJ2-1
V gene: TRBV6-2/TRBV6-3
CDR3 protein: CASSSPGLPSYNEQFF

J gene: TRBJ1-1
V gene: TRBV6-5
CDR3 protein: CASSYNRVRGGTEAFF

J gene: TRBJ2-2
V gene: TRBV3-1/TRBV3-2
CDR3 protein: CASSLNLNTGELFF

J gene: TRBJ1-2
V gene: TRBV5-4
CDR3 protein: CASSLAGRESYGYTF

J gene: TRBJ1-1
V gene: TRBV3-1/TRBV3-2
CDR3 protein: CASSSPGENTEAFF

J gene: TRBJ2-1
V gene: TRBV4-3
CDR3 protein: CASSHQGPSEQFF

J gene: TRBJ2-1
V gene: TRBV6-2/TRBV6-3
CDR3 protein: CASSFLDRYNEQFF

J gene: TRBJ1-5
V gene: TRBV7-2
CDR3 protein: CASSRRAGENQPQHF

J gene: TRBJ1-2
V gene: TRBV4-2
CDR3 protein: CASSQGAIRQGFGYTF

J gene: TRBJ1-1
V gene: TRBV5-1
CDR3 protein: CASSETGGRRPFF

J gene: TRBJ2-7
V gene: TRBV5-4
CDR3 protein: CASSFDRRYEQYF

J gene: TRBJ2-1
V gene: TRBV5-1
CDR3 protein: CASSPYSGIDNEQFF

J gene: TRBJ2-7
V gene: TRBV28
CDR3 protein: CASSLWGRAYEQYF

J gene: TRBJ2-2
V gene: TRBV5-1
CDR3 protein: CASSPAGTMNTGELFF

J gene: TRBJ2-5
V gene: TRBV5-4
CDR3 protein: CASSNGQGSQETQYF

J gene: TRBJ2-1
V gene: TRBV18
CDR3 protein: CASSTAGARESYNEQFF

J gene: TRBJ1-5
V gene: TRBV28
CDR3 protein: CASTLGGSNQPQHF

J gene: TRBJ1-5
V gene: TRBV4-3
CDR3 protein: CASSLGFNQPQHF

J gene: TRBJ2-2
V gene: TRBV28
CDR3 protein: CASSLLIGTGETGELFF